This T cell receptor beta chain was sequenced in a study of cytomegalovirus exposure and HLA in healthy donors. Regarding the study as a whole: Cytomegalovirus association was assigned to over 150 TCR beta chains. Whilst most TCR sequences proved rare, a subset of public TCRs occurred across many donors.

TCRdb's table, derived via immunoSEQ multiplex PCR, lists solely in-frame clones and lacks some. In the table there are fewer than 150,000 clones, around 88% of which are singletons. With regard to this clone: As yet, its antigen is unknown.

The donors were in the roughly 130-subject validation cohort, distinct from the 666-subject first cohort. The CDR3 runs to 13 residues. V was shortened by 1 base and J by 4 bases, with 8 bases between the two germline ends. Germline CDR1 MNHEY, CDR2 SMNVEV (reference sequence). The sample comprised PBMCs. The rearrangement joins TRBV27 to TRBJ2-7, with a tentative D call TRBD1 (6 bases). The source is a woman aged 18-29 years in good health and CMV-seropositive. CDR3 DNA: TGTGCCAGCAGTTTATTACAGGGTTACGAGCAGTACTTC. This translates into CASSLLQGYEQYF.